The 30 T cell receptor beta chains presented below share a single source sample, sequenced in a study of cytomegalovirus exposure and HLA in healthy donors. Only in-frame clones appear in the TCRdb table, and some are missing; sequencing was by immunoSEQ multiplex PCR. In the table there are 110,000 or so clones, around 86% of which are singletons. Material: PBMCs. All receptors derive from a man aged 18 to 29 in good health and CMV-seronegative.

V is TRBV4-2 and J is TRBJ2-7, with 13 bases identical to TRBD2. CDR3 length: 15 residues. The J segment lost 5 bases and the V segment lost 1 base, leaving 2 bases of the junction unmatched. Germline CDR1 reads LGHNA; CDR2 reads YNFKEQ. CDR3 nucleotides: TGTGCCAGCAGCCAAGGACTAGCGGGAGGCGACGAGCAGTACTTC. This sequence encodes CASSQGLAGGDEQYF.

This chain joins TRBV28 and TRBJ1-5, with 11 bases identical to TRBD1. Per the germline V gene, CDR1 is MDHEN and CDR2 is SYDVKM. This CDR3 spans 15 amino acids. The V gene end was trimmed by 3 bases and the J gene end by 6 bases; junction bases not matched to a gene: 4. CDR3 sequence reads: CASSLEDRGLQPQHF. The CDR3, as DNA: TGTGCCAGCAGTTTGGAGGACAGGGGGCTTCAGCCCCAGCATTTT.

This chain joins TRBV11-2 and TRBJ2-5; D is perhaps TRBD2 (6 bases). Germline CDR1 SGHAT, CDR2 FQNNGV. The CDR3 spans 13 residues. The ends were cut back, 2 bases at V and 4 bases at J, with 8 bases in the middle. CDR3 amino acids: CASSLRRGETQYF. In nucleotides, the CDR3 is TGTGCCAGCAGCTTAAGGAGGGGAGAGACCCAGTACTTC.

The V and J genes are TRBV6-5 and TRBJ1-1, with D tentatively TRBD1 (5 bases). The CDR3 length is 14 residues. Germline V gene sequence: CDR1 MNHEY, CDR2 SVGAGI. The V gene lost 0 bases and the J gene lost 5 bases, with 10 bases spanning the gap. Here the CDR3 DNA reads TGTGCCAGCAGTTACTCGAGGAGGGGAACTGAAGCTTTCTTT. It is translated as CASSYSRRGTEAFF.

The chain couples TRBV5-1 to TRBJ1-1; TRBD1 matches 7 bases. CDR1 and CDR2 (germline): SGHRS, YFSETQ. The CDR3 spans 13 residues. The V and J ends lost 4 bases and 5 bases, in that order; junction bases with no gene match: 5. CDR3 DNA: TGCGCCAGCAGCCCTGCAGGGGGTACTGAAGCTTTCTTT. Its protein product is CASSPAGGTEAFF. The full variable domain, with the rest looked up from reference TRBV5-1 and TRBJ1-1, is KAGVTQTPRYLIKTRGQQVTLSCSPISGHRSVSWYQQTPGQGLQFLFEYFSETQRNKGNFPGRFSGRQFSNSRSEMNVSTLELGDSALYLCASSPAGGTEAFFGQGTRLTVV.

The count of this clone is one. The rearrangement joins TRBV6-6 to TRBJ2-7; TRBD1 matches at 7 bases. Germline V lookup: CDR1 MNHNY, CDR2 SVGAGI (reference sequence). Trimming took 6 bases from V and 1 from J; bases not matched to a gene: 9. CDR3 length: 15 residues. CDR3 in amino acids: CASRRPGQKSYEQYF. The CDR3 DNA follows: TGTGCCAGCAGGCGACCGGGACAGAAGTCCTACGAGCAGTACTTC.

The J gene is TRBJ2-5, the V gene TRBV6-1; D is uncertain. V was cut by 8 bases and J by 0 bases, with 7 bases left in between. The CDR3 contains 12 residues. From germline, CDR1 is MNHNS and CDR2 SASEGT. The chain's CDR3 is CASVGYQETQYF. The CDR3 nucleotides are TGTGCCAGCGTCGGGTACCAAGAGACCCAGTACTTC.

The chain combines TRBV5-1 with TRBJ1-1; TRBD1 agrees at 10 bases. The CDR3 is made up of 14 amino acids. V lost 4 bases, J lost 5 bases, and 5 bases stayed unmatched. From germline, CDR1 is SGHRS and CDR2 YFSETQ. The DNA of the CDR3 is TGCGCCAGCAGCCCGGGACAGGGGTTAACTGAAGCTTTCTTT. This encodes CASSPGQGLTEAFF.

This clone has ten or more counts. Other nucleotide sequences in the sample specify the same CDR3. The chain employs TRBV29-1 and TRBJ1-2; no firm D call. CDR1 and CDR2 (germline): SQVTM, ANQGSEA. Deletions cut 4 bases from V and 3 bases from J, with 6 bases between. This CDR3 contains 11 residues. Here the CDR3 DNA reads TGCAGCGTTGTTCAGGACTATGGCTACACCTTC. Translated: CSVVQDYGYTF.

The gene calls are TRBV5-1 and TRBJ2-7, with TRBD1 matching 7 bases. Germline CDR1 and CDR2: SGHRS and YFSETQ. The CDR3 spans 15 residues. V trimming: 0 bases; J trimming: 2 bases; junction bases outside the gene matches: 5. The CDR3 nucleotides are TGCGCCAGCAGCTTGGGACAGGGTCGGACCTACGAGCAGTACTTC. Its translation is CASSLGQGRTYEQYF.

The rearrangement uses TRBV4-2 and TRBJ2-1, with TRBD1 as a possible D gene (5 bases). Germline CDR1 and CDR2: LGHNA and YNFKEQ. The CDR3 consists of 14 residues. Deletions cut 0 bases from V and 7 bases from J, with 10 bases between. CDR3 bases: TGTGCCAGCAGCCAAGATTTTAGACAGAATGAGCAGTTCTTC. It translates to CASSQDFRQNEQFF.

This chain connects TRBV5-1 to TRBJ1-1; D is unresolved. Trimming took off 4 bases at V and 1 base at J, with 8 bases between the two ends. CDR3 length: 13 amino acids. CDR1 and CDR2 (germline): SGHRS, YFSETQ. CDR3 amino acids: CASSLTPNTEAFF. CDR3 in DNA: TGCGCCAGCAGCCTCACACCGAACACTGAAGCTTTCTTT.

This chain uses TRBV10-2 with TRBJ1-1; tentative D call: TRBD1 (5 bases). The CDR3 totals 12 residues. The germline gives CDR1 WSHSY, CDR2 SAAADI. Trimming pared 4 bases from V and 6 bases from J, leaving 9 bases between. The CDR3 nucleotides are TGCGCCAGCAGTGTCCGGGGGGCTGAAGCTTTCTTT. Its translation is CASSVRGAEAFF.

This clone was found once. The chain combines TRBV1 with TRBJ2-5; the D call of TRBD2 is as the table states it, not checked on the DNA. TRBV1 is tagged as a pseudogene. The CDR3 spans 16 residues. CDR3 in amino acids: CTSSQGGTHKKETQYF. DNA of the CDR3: TGCACCAGCAGCCAAGGCGGGACCCACAAAAAAGAGACCCAGTACTTC.

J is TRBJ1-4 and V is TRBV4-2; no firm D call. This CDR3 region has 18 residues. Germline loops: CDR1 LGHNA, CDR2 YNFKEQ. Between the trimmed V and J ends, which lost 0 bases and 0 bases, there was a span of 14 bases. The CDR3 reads CASSQDRSESATNEKLFF. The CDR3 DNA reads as TGTGCCAGCAGCCAAGATAGGTCGGAGTCTGCAACTAATGAAAAACTGTTTTTT.

DNA for the CDR3: TGTGCCAGCAGTCTCCTGACTAGCGGGGGGGCCAGTGATACGCAGTATTTT. It yields the protein CASSLLTSGGASDTQYF. This chain joins TRBV27 and TRBJ2-3; 14 bases align to TRBD2. V shed 5 bases and J 6 bases; nucleotides not matched to a gene: 10. CDR1 MNHEY and CDR2 SMNVEV come from the germline V gene (reference sequence). The CDR3 spans 17 residues.

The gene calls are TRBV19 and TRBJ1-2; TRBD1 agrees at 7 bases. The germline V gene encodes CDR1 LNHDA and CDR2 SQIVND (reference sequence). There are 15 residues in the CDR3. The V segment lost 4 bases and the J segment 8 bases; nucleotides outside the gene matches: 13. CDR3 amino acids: CASSRYHGQAGGYTF. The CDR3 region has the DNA TGTGCCAGTAGTAGATACCACGGACAGGCAGGAGGCTACACCTTC. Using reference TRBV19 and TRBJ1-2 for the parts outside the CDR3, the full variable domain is DGGITQSPKYLFRKEGQNVTLSCEQNLNHDAMYWYRQDPGQGLRLIYYSQIVNDFQKGDIAEGYSVSREKKESFPLTVTSAQKNPTAFYLCASSRYHGQAGGYTFGSGTRLTVV.

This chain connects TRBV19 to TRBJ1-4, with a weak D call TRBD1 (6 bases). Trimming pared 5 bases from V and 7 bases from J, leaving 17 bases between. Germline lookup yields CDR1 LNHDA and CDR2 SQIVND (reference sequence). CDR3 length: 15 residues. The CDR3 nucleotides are TGTGCCAGTAGTCGGTCAGGGGTATCGGGTGAAAAACTGTTTTTT. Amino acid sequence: CASSRSGVSGEKLFF.

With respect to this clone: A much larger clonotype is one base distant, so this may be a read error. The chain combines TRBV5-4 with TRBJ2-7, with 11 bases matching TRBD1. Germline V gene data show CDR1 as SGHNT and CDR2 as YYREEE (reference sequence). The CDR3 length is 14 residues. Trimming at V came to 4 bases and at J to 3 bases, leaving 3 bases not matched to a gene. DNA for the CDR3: TGTGCCAGCAGCATCGGGACAGGGGGCTACGAGCAGTACTTC. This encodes CASSIGTGGYEQYF.

The CDR3 DNA sequence: TGTGCCAGCAGGGCTCCCGATTGGTACGAGCAGTACTTC. This codes for CASRAPDWYEQYF. The chain uses TRBV9 and TRBJ2-7, with D uncertain. Trimming pared 5 bases from V and 4 bases from J, leaving 13 bases between. The CDR3 extends over 13 amino acids. Per the germline V gene, CDR1 is SGDLS and CDR2 is YYNGEE.

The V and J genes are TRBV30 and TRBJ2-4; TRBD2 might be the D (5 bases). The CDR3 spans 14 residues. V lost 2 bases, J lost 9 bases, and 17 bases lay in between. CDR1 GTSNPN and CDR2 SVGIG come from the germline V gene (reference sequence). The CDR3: CAWSLSDTSAIQYF. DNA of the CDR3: TGTGCCTGGAGTCTATCCGATACTAGTGCCATTCAGTACTTC.

The CDR3 loop reads CASSRRHPSNQPQHF. The DNA for the CDR3 is TGTGCCAGTAGTAGAAGACACCCTAGCAATCAGCCCCAGCATTTT. The chain joins TRBV19 to TRBJ1-5, with no clear D. Germline-derived CDR1 and CDR2 are LNHDA and SQIVND (reference sequence). The V gene lost 4 bases and the J gene lost 0 bases, with 10 bases spanning the gap. The CDR3 extends over 15 amino acids. Full variable domain (outside the CDR3, taken from reference TRBV19 and TRBJ1-5): DGGITQSPKYLFRKEGQNVTLSCEQNLNHDAMYWYRQDPGQGLRLIYYSQIVNDFQKGDIAEGYSVSREKKESFPLTVTSAQKNPTAFYLCASSRRHPSNQPQHFGDGTRLSIL.

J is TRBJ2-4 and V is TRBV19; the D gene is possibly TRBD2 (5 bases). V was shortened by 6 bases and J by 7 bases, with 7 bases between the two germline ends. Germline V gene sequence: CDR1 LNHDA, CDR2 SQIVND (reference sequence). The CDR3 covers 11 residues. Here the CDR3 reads CASSLANIQYF. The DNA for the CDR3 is TGTGCCAGTAGCCTAGCTAACATTCAGTACTTC.

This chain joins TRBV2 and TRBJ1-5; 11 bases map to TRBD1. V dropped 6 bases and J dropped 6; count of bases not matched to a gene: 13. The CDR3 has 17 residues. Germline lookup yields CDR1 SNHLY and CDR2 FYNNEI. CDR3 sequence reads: CASRRGLGQGVGQPQHF. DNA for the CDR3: TGTGCCAGCAGGAGGGGTTTGGGACAGGGGGTTGGTCAGCCCCAGCATTTT.

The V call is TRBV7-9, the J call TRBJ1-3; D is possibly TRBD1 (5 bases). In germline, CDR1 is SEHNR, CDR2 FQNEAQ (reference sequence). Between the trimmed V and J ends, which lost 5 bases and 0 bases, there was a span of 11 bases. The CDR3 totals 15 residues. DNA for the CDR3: TGTGCCAGCAGCCAGGACACAAGCTCTGGAAACACCATATATTTT. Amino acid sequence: CASSQDTSSGNTIYF.

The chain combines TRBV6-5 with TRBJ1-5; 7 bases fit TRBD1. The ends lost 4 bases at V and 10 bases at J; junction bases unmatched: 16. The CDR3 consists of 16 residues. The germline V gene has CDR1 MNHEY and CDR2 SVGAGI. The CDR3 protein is CASSSSGQKTISPQHF. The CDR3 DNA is TGTGCCAGCAGTTCGTCGGGACAGAAAACAATCAGCCCCCAGCATTTT.

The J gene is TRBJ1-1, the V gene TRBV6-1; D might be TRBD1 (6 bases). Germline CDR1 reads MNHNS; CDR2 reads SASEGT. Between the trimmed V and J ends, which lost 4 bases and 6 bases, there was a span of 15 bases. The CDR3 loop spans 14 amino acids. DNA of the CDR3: TGTGCCAGCAGTGCAAGGGGGAGCTACTCTGAAGCTTTCTTT. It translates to CASSARGSYSEAFF.

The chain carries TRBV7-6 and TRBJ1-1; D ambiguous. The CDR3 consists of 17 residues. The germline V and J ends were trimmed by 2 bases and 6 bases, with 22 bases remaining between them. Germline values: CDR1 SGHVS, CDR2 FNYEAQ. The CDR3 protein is CASSLTEAGFLGPEAFF. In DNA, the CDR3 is TGTGCCAGCAGCTTAACGGAGGCCGGGTTCCTTGGGCCTGAAGCTTTCTTT.

The CDR3 protein is CASSWDRVNYGYTF. For the CDR3, the DNA is TGTGCCAGCAGTTGGGACAGGGTGAATTATGGCTACACCTTC. This chain joins TRBV6-5 and TRBJ1-2; 9 bases are shared with TRBD1. V lost 4 bases to trimming and J lost 5 bases; unmatched junction nucleotides: 5. Germline-derived CDR1 and CDR2 are MNHEY and SVGAGI. The CDR3 has 14 amino acids.

CDR3 sequence (DNA): TGTGCCTGGAGTGTAGGCGGGACTTACAATGAGCAGTTCTTC. This sequence encodes CAWSVGGTYNEQFF. The V call is TRBV30, the J call TRBJ2-1, with D perhaps TRBD2 (6 bases). The germline V and J ends were trimmed by 0 bases and 4 bases, with 10 bases remaining between them. This CDR3 comprises 14 residues. From germline, CDR1 is GTSNPN and CDR2 SVGIG (reference sequence).